Reported below is one T cell receptor (beta chain). The data belong to a study of control samples from healthy donors and cancer patients. Data came from immunoSEQ multiplex PCR; TCRdb stores just in-frame clones and leaves some out. The sample has about 160,000 clones; roughly 90% are singletons. V lost 5 bases to trimming and J lost 5 bases, with 10 bases between them. This CDR3 is built from 13 residues. Germline assignment: CDR1 SGHTA and CDR2 FQGTGA. Input material: blood. The chain employs TRBV7-3 and TRBJ2-1; either TRBD1 or TRBD2 may fit D (5 bases each). The TCR comes from a man in his thirties or forties in good health. Here the CDR3 DNA reads TGTGCCAGCAGCGGGACGGACAACAATGAGCAGTTCTTC. Residues: CASSGTDNNEQFF. The entire variable domain, with the rest obtained from reference TRBV7-3 and TRBJ2-1, is as follows: GAGVSQTPSNKVTEKGKYVELRCDPISGHTALYWYRQSLGQGPEFLIYFQGTGAADDSGLPNDRFFAVRPEGSVSTLKIQRTERGDSAVYLCASSGTDNNEQFFGPGTRLTVL.